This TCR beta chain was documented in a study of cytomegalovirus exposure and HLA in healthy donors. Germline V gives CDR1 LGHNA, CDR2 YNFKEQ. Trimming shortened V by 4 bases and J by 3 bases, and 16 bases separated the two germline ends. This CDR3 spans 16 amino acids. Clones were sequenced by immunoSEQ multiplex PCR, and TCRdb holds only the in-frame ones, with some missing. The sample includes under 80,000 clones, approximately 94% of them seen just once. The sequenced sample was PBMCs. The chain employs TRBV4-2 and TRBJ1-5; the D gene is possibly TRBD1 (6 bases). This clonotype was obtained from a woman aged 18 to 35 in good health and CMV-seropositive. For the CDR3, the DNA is TGTGCCAGCAGCCTATCAACAGGGATCCCCAATCAGCCCCAGCATTTT. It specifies CASSLSTGIPNQPQHF.